The present TCR beta chain was sequenced within a study of ipilimumab plus nivolumab after autologous stem cell transplantation. Looking at the study overall: Both relapsed and primary refractory DLBCL were included. Study outcomes and limitations: The authors say TCR, Treg and microbiome findings warrant further study.

A remark on this clone: Its antigen remains unidentified.

Checkpoint therapy with ipilimumab 1 mg/kg began 14 to 28 days after transplant. The CDR3 runs to 14 residues. Germline V gives CDR1 MRHNA, CDR2 SNTAGT. The V end lost 4 bases, the J end lost 2 bases, and 12 bases lay between the germline ends. The method was immunoSEQ multiplex PCR; TCRdb's version includes in-frame clones alone and lacks a portion of them. The sample has roughly 15,000 clones, about 80% seen once. The source was PBMCs, collected in a trial of ipilimumab plus nivolumab as post-transplant consolidation. The clonotype originates from a male donor with diffuse large B-cell lymphoma. The rearrangement uses TRBV6-4 and TRBJ2-7; D is unresolved. The chain's CDR3 is CASSVREETYEQYF. The CDR3 region has the DNA TGTGCCAGCAGTGTTAGAGAAGAGACCTACGAGCAGTACTTC.